These 11 T cell receptor beta chains were all obtained from the same sample, sequenced in a study of shared clonotypes between healthy human individuals. Sequencing used immunoSEQ multiplex PCR; TCRdb keeps in-frame clones, though not all of them. The table includes millions of clones, 85% to 95% detected once. The sequencing input was naive CD4+ T cells sorted from blood. Subset indicated: CD45RA+ positively selected. These receptors were taken from a man aged 18 to 30 in good health.

The DNA of the CDR3 is TGTGCCAGCGCAGGATACGTCGCTAGCTCTGGAAACACCATATATTTT. Protein sequence: CASAGYVASSGNTIYF. The rearrangement uses TRBV6-6 and TRBJ1-3; D not certain. The CDR3 is 16 residues long. Germline V CDR1 and CDR2: MNHNY, SVGAGI (reference sequence). Trimming removed 8 bases at V and 0 bases at J, with 17 bases between.

This chain links TRBV11-3 with TRBJ1-4, with unresolved D. Germline CDR1 reads SGHNT; CDR2 reads YENEEA. Deletions cut 10 bases from V and 1 base from J, with 13 bases between. The CDR3 totals 14 residues. The CDR3 spells CATLIGRTNEKLFF. CDR3 DNA sequence: TGTGCCACCCTGATAGGGAGAACTAATGAAAAACTGTTTTTT.

The chain carries TRBV19 and TRBJ2-7; weak D call: TRBD2 (5 bases). Germline V lookup: CDR1 LNHDA, CDR2 SQIVND (reference sequence). The CDR3 consists of 13 residues. With 3 bases removed from V and 6 bases from J, the gap between germline ends came to 12 bases. The DNA for the CDR3 is TGTGCCAGTAGTATCTTTGGCGGACTCGAGCAGTACTTC. It specifies CASSIFGGLEQYF.

The chain combines TRBV27 with TRBJ2-1; D gene uncertain. Per germline, CDR1 MNHEY and CDR2 SMNVEV (reference sequence). V was pared by 5 bases and J by 5 bases, with 10 bases between. The CDR3 extends over 13 amino acids. CDR3 sequence reads: CASSLLWDNEQFF. CDR3 DNA: TGTGCCAGCAGTCTACTGTGGGACAATGAGCAGTTCTTC.

As to this clone: Other DNA sequences in this specimen translate into the identical CDR3. CDR3 in DNA: TGTGCCAGCAGCTACACAGGGAACACTGAAGCTTTCTTT. Protein sequence: CASSYTGNTEAFF. The chain carries TRBV7-2 and TRBJ1-1; D may be TRBD1 (5 bases). Germline assignment: CDR1 SGHTA and CDR2 FQGNSA. V gave up 4 bases and J gave up 1 base, with 7 bases separating them. The CDR3 length is 13 residues.

J is TRBJ1-5 and V is TRBV28, with a possible D match to TRBD1 (5 bases). V gave up 7 bases and J gave up 7 bases, with 14 bases separating them. Germline CDR1 MDHEN, CDR2 SYDVKM. The CDR3 has 13 amino acids. CDR3 bases: TGTGCCAGCACTTCACAAGGGGTACAGCCCCAGCATTTT. This sequence encodes CASTSQGVQPQHF. The full variable domain, rest sourced from reference TRBV28 and TRBJ1-5, is DVKVTQSSRYLVKRTGEKVFLECVQDMDHENMFWYRQDPGLGLRLIYFSYDVKMKEKGDIPEGYSVSREKKERFSLILESASTNQTSMYLCASTSQGVQPQHFGDGTRLSIL.

This clone was picked up one time. This chain uses TRBV10-3 with TRBJ2-1; possible D gene TRBD2, 6 bases. V was trimmed by 7 bases and J by 0 bases, leaving 10 bases between them. CDR3 size: 14 residues. The germline gives CDR1 ENHRY, CDR2 SYGVKD. As DNA, the CDR3 is TGTGCCATCACGAGCGGGTACTCCTACAATGAGCAGTTCTTC. This sequence encodes CAITSGYSYNEQFF.

This clone was seen just once. This chain connects TRBV10-1 to TRBJ1-3; D unresolved. V gave up 2 bases and J gave up 0 bases, with 8 bases separating them. Germline CDR1 and CDR2: WNHNN and SYGVQD (reference sequence). This CDR3 has 15 residues. DNA of the CDR3: TGCGCCAGCAGTGAGGGCGATTACTCTGGAAACACCATATATTTT. Translating it yields CASSEGDYSGNTIYF.

This rearrangement joins TRBV6-1 to TRBJ2-2; 7 bases map to TRBD2. The CDR3 extends over 15 amino acids. V trimming: 6 bases; J trimming: 7 bases; junction bases outside the gene matches: 11. Germline V lookup: CDR1 MNHNS, CDR2 SASEGT. CDR3 nucleotides: TGTGCCAGCAGACCGGGACTACTGGGTGGCGGGGAGCTGTTTTTT. Amino acids: CASRPGLLGGGELFF.

This chain uses TRBV30 with TRBJ2-7; 8 nucleotides line up with TRBD1. The CDR3 has 13 residues. Germline V gene data show CDR1 as GTSNPN and CDR2 as SVGIG (reference sequence). The ends lost 3 bases at V and 2 bases at J; junction bases unmatched: 3. The CDR3, as DNA: TGTGCCTGGAGCGCGACAGGGGCCTACGAGCAGTACTTC. It encodes CAWSATGAYEQYF.

This chain joins TRBV11-3 and TRBJ2-2, with D possibly TRBD2 on 6 matching bases. This CDR3 spans 14 amino acids. V was cut by 5 bases and J by 6 bases, with 13 bases left in between. CDR1 SGHNT and CDR2 YENEEA come from the germline V gene. CDR3 coding DNA: TGTGCCAGCAGCCCCCCGGACTATGCCGGGGAGCTGTTTTTT. Its protein is CASSPPDYAGELFF.